This T cell receptor (beta chain) appears in the sequencing data of a study of blood T cells in healthy people across ages. The study, taken as a whole, reports: Among long-lived donors, naive CD4+ cells were more numerous and diversity higher than in aged donors. Donor CMV status, an unknown factor, possibly confounded changes in expanded clonotypes.

Sample-barcoded 5' priming and a J-beta primer mix drove a second PCR of about 6 to 11 cycles. Each of the cDNA molecules was tagged by a template-switch adaptor with 12 random nucleotides. From the 5' RACE reads, TCRdb called clonotypes with MiXCR, one entry per CDR3 protein. The table shows about 1.6 million distinct CDR3 sequences, with about 32% occurring only once. Ten or more counts support this clonotype. What it binds is unknown. Germline V gene lookup returns CDR1 SGHTA and CDR2 FQGNSA. After removal of 3 bases from V and 1 base from J, the junction contained 5 bases not matched to a gene. The CDR3 covers 16 residues.

The chain is built from TRBV7-2 and TRBJ2-5, with 10 nucleotides matching TRBD2. The sequenced sample was blood. This receptor was taken from a woman aged 25 to 39 in good health. CDR3 nucleotides: TGTGCCAGCAGCTTGGCGGCTAGCGGGGGCCAAGAGACCCAGTACTTC. Translated: CASSLAASGGQETQYF.